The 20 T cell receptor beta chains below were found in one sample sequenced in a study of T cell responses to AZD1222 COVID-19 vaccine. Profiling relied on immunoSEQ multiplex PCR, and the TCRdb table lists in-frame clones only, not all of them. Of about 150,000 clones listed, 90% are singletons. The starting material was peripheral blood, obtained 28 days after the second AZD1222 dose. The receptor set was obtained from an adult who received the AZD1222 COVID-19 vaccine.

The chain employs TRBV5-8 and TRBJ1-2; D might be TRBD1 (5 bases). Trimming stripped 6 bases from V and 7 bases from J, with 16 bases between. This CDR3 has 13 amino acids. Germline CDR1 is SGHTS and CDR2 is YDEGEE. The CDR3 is CASNPGRGSGYTF. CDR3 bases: TGTGCCAGCAACCCAGGGAGGGGAAGTGGCTACACCTTC. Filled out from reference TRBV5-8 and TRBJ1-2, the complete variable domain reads EAGVTQSPTHLIKTRGQQATLRCSPISGHTSVYWYQQALGLGLQFLLWYDEGEERNRGNFPPRFSGRQFPNYSSELNVNALELEDSALYLCASNPGRGSGYTFGSGTRLTVV.

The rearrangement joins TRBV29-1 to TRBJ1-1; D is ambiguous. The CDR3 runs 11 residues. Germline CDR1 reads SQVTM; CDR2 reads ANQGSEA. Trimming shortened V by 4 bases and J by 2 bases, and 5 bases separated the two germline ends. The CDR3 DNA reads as TGCAGCGTTGCCCCCAACACTGAAGCTTTCTTT. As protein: CSVAPNTEAFF.

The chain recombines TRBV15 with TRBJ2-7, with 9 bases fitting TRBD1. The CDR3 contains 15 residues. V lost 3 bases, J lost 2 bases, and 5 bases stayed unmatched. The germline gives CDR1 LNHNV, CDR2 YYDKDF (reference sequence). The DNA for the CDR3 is TGTGCCACCAGCAGGGGACAGGGATTCACCTACGAGCAGTACTTC. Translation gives CATSRGQGFTYEQYF.

The CDR3 loop reads CASSLRSSYNEQFF. The DNA of the CDR3 is TGTGCCAGCAGCCTAAGGAGCTCCTACAATGAGCAGTTCTTC. The rearrangement uses TRBV2 and TRBJ2-1; D gene uncertain. V was pared by 6 bases and J by 0 bases, with 9 bases between. This CDR3 comprises 14 residues. Per the germline V gene, CDR1 is SNHLY and CDR2 is FYNNEI.

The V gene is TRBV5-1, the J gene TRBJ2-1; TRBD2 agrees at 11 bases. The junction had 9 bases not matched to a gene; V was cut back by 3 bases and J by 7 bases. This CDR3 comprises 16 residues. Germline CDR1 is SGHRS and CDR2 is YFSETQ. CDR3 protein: CASSSNLAGGSNEQFF. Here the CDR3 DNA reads TGCGCCAGCAGCTCGAATCTAGCGGGAGGAAGTAATGAGCAGTTCTTC.

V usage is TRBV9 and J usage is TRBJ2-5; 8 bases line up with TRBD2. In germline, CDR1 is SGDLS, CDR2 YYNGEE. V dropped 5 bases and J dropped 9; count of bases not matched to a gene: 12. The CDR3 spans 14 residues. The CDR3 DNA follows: TGTGCCAGCAGGTACCCGGGACTAGATCAGGCCCAGTACTTC. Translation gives CASRYPGLDQAQYF.

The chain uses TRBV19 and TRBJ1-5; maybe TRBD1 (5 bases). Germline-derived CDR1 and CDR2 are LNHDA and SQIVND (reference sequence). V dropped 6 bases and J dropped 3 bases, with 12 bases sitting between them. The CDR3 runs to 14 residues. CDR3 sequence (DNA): TGTGCCAGTAGGGGGACGGAGGTCAATCAGCCCCAGCATTTT. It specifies CASRGTEVNQPQHF.

CDR3 coding DNA: TGTGCCAGTAGTATTGTCTCCCCGGGGAGACGGGGGAACACTGAAGCTTTCTTT. Its translation: CASSIVSPGRRGNTEAFF. The J gene is TRBJ1-1, the V gene TRBV19; D gene unclear. With 3 bases removed from V and 1 base from J, the gap between germline ends came to 21 bases. The CDR3 length is 18 residues. CDR1 is LNHDA and CDR2 is SQIVND in the germline V gene (reference sequence).

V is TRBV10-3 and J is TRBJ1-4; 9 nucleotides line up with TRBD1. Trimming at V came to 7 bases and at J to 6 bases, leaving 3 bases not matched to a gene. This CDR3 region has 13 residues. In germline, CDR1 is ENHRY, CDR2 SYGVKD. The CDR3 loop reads CAIKGQGHEKLFF. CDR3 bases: TGTGCCATCAAGGGACAGGGCCATGAAAAACTGTTTTTT.

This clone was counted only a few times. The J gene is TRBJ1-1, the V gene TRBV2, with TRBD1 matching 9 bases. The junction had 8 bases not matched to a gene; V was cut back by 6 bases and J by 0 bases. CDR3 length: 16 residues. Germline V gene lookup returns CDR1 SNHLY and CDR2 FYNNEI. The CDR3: CASRATGGSMNTEAFF. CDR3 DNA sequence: TGTGCCAGCAGGGCGACAGGGGGTAGCATGAACACTGAAGCTTTCTTT.

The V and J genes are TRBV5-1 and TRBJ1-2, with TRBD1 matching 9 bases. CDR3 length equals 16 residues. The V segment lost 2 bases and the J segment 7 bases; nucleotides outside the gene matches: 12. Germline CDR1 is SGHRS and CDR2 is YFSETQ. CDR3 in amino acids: CASSFLGRDRDGGYTF. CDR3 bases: TGCGCCAGCAGCTTCCTAGGCCGGGACAGGGATGGTGGCTACACCTTC. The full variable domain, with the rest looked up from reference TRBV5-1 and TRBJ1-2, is KAGVTQTPRYLIKTRGQQVTLSCSPISGHRSVSWYQQTPGQGLQFLFEYFSETQRNKGNFPGRFSGRQFSNSRSEMNVSTLELGDSALYLCASSFLGRDRDGGYTFGSGTRLTVV.

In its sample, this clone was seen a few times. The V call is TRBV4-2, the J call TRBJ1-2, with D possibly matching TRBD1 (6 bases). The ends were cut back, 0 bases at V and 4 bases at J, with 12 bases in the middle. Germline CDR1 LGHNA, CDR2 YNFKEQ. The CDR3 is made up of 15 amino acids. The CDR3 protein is CASSQDQWTVYGYTF. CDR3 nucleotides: TGTGCCAGCAGCCAAGATCAATGGACAGTCTATGGCTACACCTTC.

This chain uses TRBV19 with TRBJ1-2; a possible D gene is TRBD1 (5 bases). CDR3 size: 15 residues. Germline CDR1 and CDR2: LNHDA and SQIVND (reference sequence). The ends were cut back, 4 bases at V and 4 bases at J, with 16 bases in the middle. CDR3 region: CASSTDSLHLYGYTF. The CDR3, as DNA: TGTGCCAGTAGTACCGACAGCCTACACCTCTATGGCTACACCTTC.

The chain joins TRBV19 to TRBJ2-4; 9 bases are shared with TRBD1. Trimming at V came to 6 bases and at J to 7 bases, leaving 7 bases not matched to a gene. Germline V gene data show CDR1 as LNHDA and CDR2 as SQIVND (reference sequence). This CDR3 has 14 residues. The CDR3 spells CASRANDRGNIQYF. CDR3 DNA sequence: TGTGCCAGTAGGGCAAACGACAGGGGGAACATTCAGTACTTC.

The CDR3 sequence is CSARSTEANTEAFF. The DNA for the CDR3 is TGCAGCGCCCGATCGACCGAGGCGAACACTGAAGCTTTCTTT. The V gene is TRBV29-1, the J gene TRBJ1-1; D remains unclear. V dropped 7 bases and J dropped 1 base, with 16 bases sitting between them. The germline CDR1 and CDR2 sequences are SQVTM and ANQGSEA. CDR3 length: 14 residues.

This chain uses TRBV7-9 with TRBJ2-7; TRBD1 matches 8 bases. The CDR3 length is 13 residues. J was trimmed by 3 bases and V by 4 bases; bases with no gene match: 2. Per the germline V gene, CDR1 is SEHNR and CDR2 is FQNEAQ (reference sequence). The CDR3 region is CASSSRGLYEQYF. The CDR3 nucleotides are TGTGCCAGCAGCTCCAGGGGGCTCTACGAGCAGTACTTC.

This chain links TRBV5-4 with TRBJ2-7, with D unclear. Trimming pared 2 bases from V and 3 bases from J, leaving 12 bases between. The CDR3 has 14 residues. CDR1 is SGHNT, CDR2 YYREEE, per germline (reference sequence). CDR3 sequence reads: CASSLMSRNYEQYF. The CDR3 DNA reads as TGTGCCAGCAGCTTAATGAGTCGCAACTACGAGCAGTACTTC.

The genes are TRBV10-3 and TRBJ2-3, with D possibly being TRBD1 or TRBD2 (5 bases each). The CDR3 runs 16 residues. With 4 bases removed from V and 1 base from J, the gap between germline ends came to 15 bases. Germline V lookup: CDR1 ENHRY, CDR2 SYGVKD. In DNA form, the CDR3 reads TGTGCCATCAGTGGTCCCCCGGGGCGGGGCACAGATACGCAGTATTTT. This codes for CAISGPPGRGTDTQYF.

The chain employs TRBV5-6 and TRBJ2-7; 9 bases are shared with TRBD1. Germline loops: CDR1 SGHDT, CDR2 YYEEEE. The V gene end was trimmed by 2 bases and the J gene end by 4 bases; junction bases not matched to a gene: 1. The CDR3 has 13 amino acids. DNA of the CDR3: TGTGCCAGCAGCTTCGACAGGGGGTACGAGCAGTACTTC. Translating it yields CASSFDRGYEQYF.

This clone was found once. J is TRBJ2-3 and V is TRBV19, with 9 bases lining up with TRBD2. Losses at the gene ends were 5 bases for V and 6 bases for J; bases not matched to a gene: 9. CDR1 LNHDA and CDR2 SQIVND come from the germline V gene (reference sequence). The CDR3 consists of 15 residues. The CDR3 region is CASSGSRGRVDTQYF. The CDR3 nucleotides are TGTGCCAGTAGTGGGTCTCGCGGGAGGGTGGATACGCAGTATTTT.